This TCR beta chain was found in a study of blood T cell repertoires in COVID-19. This clone occurred a few times. The CDR3 contains 16 residues. Germline assignment: CDR1 SGHTA and CDR2 FQGNSA. V shed 5 bases and J 6 bases; nucleotides not matched to a gene: 12. The repertoire was sequenced with immunoSEQ multiplex PCR; TCRdb's copy has only in-frame clones and lacks some. The table shows 150,000 or so clones, with 84% occurring only once. This TCR was recovered from a man aged 50 or older who had recovered from COVID-19. Sequencing was performed on PBMCs or T cells enriched from blood (not recorded which). The chain employs TRBV7-2 and TRBJ2-7; 11 nucleotides align to TRBD1. The CDR3 spells CASSPTPPGQGVEQYF. CDR3 nucleotide sequence: TGTGCCAGCAGCCCAACGCCGCCGGGACAGGGGGTCGAGCAGTACTTC.